These T cell receptor beta chains were read from a single sample in a study of T cell responses to AZD1222 COVID-19 vaccine. TCRdb's table, derived via immunoSEQ multiplex PCR, lists solely in-frame clones and lacks some. The sample has more than 100,000 clones, 75% to 85% seen once. Sequenced material: peripheral blood, taken 28 days after the second dose of the MenACWY control vaccine. Source of these receptors: an adult who received the MenACWY meningococcal vaccine as a control. CDR3s include the opening cysteine and the closing phenylalanine or tryptophan. D genes are given only for firm matches. Some rows mark clone size as missing; the rest say once, few, many or name a class of expanded clone.

J gene: TRBJ2-3; D gene: -; V gene: TRBV2; clone size: -; CDR3 DNA: TGTGCCAGCAGTACCCGAGCTAGCACAGATACGCAGTATTTT; CDR3 protein: CASSTRASTDTQYF
J gene: TRBJ1-1; D gene: -; V gene: TRBV5-1; clone size: -; CDR3 DNA: TGCGCCAGCAGCCTTGCGGGGGGCAGGGCGGCTGAAGCTTTCTTT; CDR3 protein: CASSLAGGRAAEAFF
J gene: TRBJ1-2; D gene: -; V gene: TRBV6-5; clone size: once; CDR3 DNA: TGTGCCAGCAGACCCGCCGGGACCTGGTATGGCTACACCTTC; CDR3 protein: CASRPAGTWYGYTF
J gene: TRBJ2-5; D gene: TRBD1; V gene: TRBV28; clone size: once; CDR3 DNA: TGTGCCAGCAGCTCACGGGACAGGGGGAAGACCCAGTACTTC; CDR3 protein: CASSSRDRGKTQYF
J gene: TRBJ2-3; D gene: TRBD2; V gene: TRBV5-1; clone size: -; CDR3 DNA: TGCGCCAGCGCGGGGGTAGGGCGTAGCACAGATACGCAGTATTTT; CDR3 protein: CASAGVGRSTDTQYF
J gene: TRBJ2-7; D gene: -; V gene: TRBV10-3; clone size: -; CDR3 DNA: TGTGCCATCAGTCCAAGAGACGAGCAGTACTTC; CDR3 protein: CAISPRDEQYF
J gene: TRBJ2-3; D gene: -; V gene: TRBV6-2/TRBV6-3; clone size: -; CDR3 DNA: TGTGCCAGCAGCCGCACAGATACGCAGTATTTT; CDR3 protein: CASSRTDTQYF
J gene: TRBJ2-3; D gene: -; V gene: TRBV15; clone size: once; CDR3 DNA: TGTGCCACCAGCAGAGTAGATACAGATACGCAGTATTTT; CDR3 protein: CATSRVDTDTQYF
J gene: TRBJ1-1; D gene: -; V gene: TRBV18; clone size: -; CDR3 DNA: TGTGCCAGCTCACCTGGACAGAACACTGAAGCTTTCTTT; CDR3 protein: CASSPGQNTEAFF
J gene: TRBJ1-2; D gene: TRBD1; V gene: TRBV28; clone size: -; CDR3 DNA: TGTGCCAGCAGTAGACAGGGGACGGTTGGCTACACCTTC; CDR3 protein: CASSRQGTVGYTF
J gene: TRBJ1-5; D gene: -; V gene: TRBV28; clone size: -; CDR3 DNA: TGTGCCAGCAGTTTTGGCCCTTATCCCCAGCATTTT; CDR3 protein: CASSFGPYPQHF
J gene: TRBJ1-4; D gene: -; V gene: TRBV18; clone size: -; CDR3 DNA: TGTGCCAGCTCACCCGGGGGTGAAAAACTGTTTTTT; CDR3 protein: CASSPGGEKLFF
J gene: TRBJ2-3; D gene: -; V gene: TRBV19; clone size: -; CDR3 DNA: TGTGCCAGTAGTATTCGGCGTGGAGGGGTAGTCGCAGATACGCAGTATTTT; CDR3 protein: CASSIRRGGVVADTQYF
J gene: TRBJ2-1; D gene: -; V gene: TRBV9; clone size: -; CDR3 DNA: TGTGCCAGCAGCGTGGGGGGACGTGACAATGAGCAGTTCTTC; CDR3 protein: CASSVGGRDNEQFF
J gene: TRBJ1-2; D gene: -; V gene: TRBV14; clone size: -; CDR3 DNA: TGTGCCAGCAGCCAAGATGGTGGCTACACCTTC; CDR3 protein: CASSQDGGYTF
J gene: TRBJ2-7; D gene: -; V gene: TRBV18; clone size: -; CDR3 DNA: TGTGCCAGCTCACCGGCGCCAGGAGGAAGCTACGAGCAGTACTTC; CDR3 protein: CASSPAPGGSYEQYF
J gene: TRBJ1-1; D gene: -; V gene: TRBV10-1; clone size: -; CDR3 DNA: TGCGCCAGCAGTGAGTCGGTGGCTTTCTTT; CDR3 protein: CASSESVAFF
J gene: TRBJ2-1; D gene: -; V gene: TRBV12-3/TRBV12-4; clone size: few; CDR3 DNA: TGTGCCAGCACCCCCGGGCTTTACAATGAGCAGTTCTTC; CDR3 protein: CASTPGLYNEQFF
J gene: TRBJ2-1; D gene: -; V gene: TRBV6-5; clone size: -; CDR3 DNA: TGTGCCAGCAGTTTATCGGGAGTCGAGCAGTTCTTC; CDR3 protein: CASSLSGVEQFF
J gene: TRBJ1-3; D gene: TRBD1; V gene: TRBV4-1; clone size: -; CDR3 DNA: TGCGCCAGCGGGGAGGGGGCTGGAGGAAACACCATATATTTT; CDR3 protein: CASGEGAGGNTIYF
J gene: TRBJ1-3; D gene: -; V gene: TRBV10-3; clone size: -; CDR3 DNA: TGTGCCGCTGACAGCTCTGGAAACACCATATATTTT; CDR3 protein: CAADSSGNTIYF
J gene: TRBJ2-7; D gene: -; V gene: TRBV11-2; clone size: -; CDR3 DNA: TGTGCCAGCAGCCCCGCCGGGGCTTACGAGCAGTACTTC; CDR3 protein: CASSPAGAYEQYF
J gene: TRBJ2-3; D gene: -; V gene: TRBV6-5; clone size: -; CDR3 DNA: TGTGCCAGCAGTTTAACAGGCAGCACAGATACGCAGTATTTT; CDR3 protein: CASSLTGSTDTQYF
J gene: TRBJ2-7; D gene: TRBD2; V gene: TRBV5-4; clone size: -; CDR3 DNA: TGTGCCAGCAGGTCCCGCGGGAGGGCGGTAGAGGAGCAGTACTTC; CDR3 protein: CASRSRGRAVEEQYF
J gene: TRBJ1-2; D gene: -; V gene: TRBV19; clone size: -; CDR3 DNA: TGTGCCAGTAGTCTTGACAGAAACTATGGCTACACCTTC; CDR3 protein: CASSLDRNYGYTF
J gene: TRBJ1-1; D gene: TRBD1; V gene: TRBV5-1; clone size: -; CDR3 DNA: TGCGCCAGCAGCTACAGGGGCGAGGGCACTGAAGCTTTCTTT; CDR3 protein: CASSYRGEGTEAFF
J gene: TRBJ2-2; D gene: -; V gene: TRBV27; clone size: -; CDR3 DNA: TGTGCCAGCAGTATCGGAGGGGCGCGAGGGGAGCTGTTTTTT; CDR3 protein: CASSIGGARGELFF
J gene: TRBJ1-1; D gene: -; V gene: TRBV5-4; clone size: -; CDR3 DNA: TGTGCCAGTGGGGACGGGAACACTGAAGCTTTCTTT; CDR3 protein: CASGDGNTEAFF
J gene: TRBJ1-5; D gene: TRBD1; V gene: TRBV16; clone size: -; CDR3 DNA: TGTGCCAGCAGCCAATCGGGACAGGGGAATCAGCCCCAGCATTTT; CDR3 protein: CASSQSGQGNQPQHF
J gene: TRBJ2-5; D gene: TRBD1; V gene: TRBV19; clone size: -; CDR3 DNA: TGTGCCAGTAGTACACAGGGGATACAGGAGACCCAGTACTTC; CDR3 protein: CASSTQGIQETQYF
J gene: TRBJ2-7; D gene: TRBD2; V gene: TRBV18; clone size: -; CDR3 DNA: TGTGCCAGCTCACCCAATAGCGGGAGACAAAACGAGCAGTACTTC; CDR3 protein: CASSPNSGRQNEQYF
J gene: TRBJ1-4; D gene: -; V gene: TRBV5-4; clone size: -; CDR3 DNA: TGTGCCAGCAGCTTGGAGGCAGGCGAACTGTTTTTT; CDR3 protein: CASSLEAGELFF
J gene: TRBJ1-6; D gene: -; V gene: TRBV4-1; clone size: -; CDR3 DNA: TGCGCCAGCAGCCCCCCCAACCGCAAGGGCTATTCACCCCTCCACTTT; CDR3 protein: CASSPPNRKGYSPLHF
J gene: TRBJ1-1; D gene: -; V gene: TRBV12-3/TRBV12-4; clone size: once; CDR3 DNA: TGTGCCAGCAGTTTAATAATGAACACTGAAGCTTTCTTT; CDR3 protein: CASSLIMNTEAFF
J gene: TRBJ2-5; D gene: -; V gene: TRBV24-1; clone size: -; CDR3 DNA: TGTGCCACCAGTGATCGACAGTACCAAGAGACCCAGTACTTC; CDR3 protein: CATSDRQYQETQYF
J gene: TRBJ2-5; D gene: -; V gene: TRBV11-1; clone size: -; CDR3 DNA: TGTGCCAGCAGCCGCCGGGTAGTTGAGACCCAGTACTTC; CDR3 protein: CASSRRVVETQYF
J gene: TRBJ2-5; D gene: TRBD1; V gene: TRBV7-9; clone size: -; CDR3 DNA: TGTGCCAGCAGCCCACAGGGGCAAGAGACCCAGTACTTC; CDR3 protein: CASSPQGQETQYF
J gene: TRBJ1-4; D gene: -; V gene: TRBV7-9; clone size: -; CDR3 DNA: TGTGCCAGCAGCCCCCCCGGCAGGGCTGATGAAAAACTGTTTTTT; CDR3 protein: CASSPPGRADEKLFF
J gene: TRBJ2-3; D gene: TRBD2; V gene: TRBV25-1; clone size: -; CDR3 DNA: TGTGCCAGCAGTGAGGCCGGACTAGCGGGAAAGGGCACAGATACGCAGTATTTT; CDR3 protein: CASSEAGLAGKGTDTQYF
J gene: TRBJ2-1; D gene: -; V gene: TRBV5-5; clone size: -; CDR3 DNA: TGTGCCAGCAGCTTGGGGCCTTCCTACAATGAGCAGTTCTTC; CDR3 protein: CASSLGPSYNEQFF
J gene: TRBJ2-7; D gene: -; V gene: TRBV9; clone size: -; CDR3 DNA: TGTGCCAGCAGCGTAGGGGCAGGGGAACTATACGAGCAGTACTTC; CDR3 protein: CASSVGAGELYEQYF